The 32 T cell receptor beta chains in this list originate from one sample, sequenced in a study of T cell changes during pregnancy in multiple sclerosis. Generated by immunoSEQ multiplex PCR, the TCRdb table keeps only in-frame clones and is missing some. The data contain more than 90,000 clones, 80% to 95% of them singletons. Sample: peripheral blood, taken in the third trimester of pregnancy. The source of these receptors is a female donor with multiple sclerosis, enrolled in a pregnancy study.

The genes are TRBV7-6 and TRBJ1-4, with 7 nucleotides matching TRBD1. CDR3 size: 19 residues. CDR1 and CDR2 (germline): SGHVS, FNYEAQ. The junction had 23 bases not matched to a gene; V was cut back by 5 bases and J by 8 bases. CDR3 sequence (DNA): TGTGCCAGCAGCCATTCCTCGACAGGGTGGGATAAGGGATGGGAAAAACTGTTTTTT. Protein sequence: CASSHSSTGWDKGWEKLFF.

The count of this clone is one. This rearrangement joins TRBV5-1 to TRBJ2-1; the match to TRBD2 covers 7 bases. V trimming: 1 base; J trimming: 1 base; junction bases outside the gene matches: 2. Germline V gives CDR1 SGHRS, CDR2 YFSETQ. The CDR3 consists of 15 residues. The CDR3 protein is CASSLPAGSYNEQFF. The CDR3 nucleotides read TGCGCCAGCAGCTTGCCAGCGGGGTCCTACAATGAGCAGTTCTTC.

The count of this clone is one. This specimen includes other DNA sequences encoding the same CDR3. The rearrangement uses TRBV18 and TRBJ2-2; the D gene is possibly TRBD1 (6 bases). This CDR3 contains 13 residues. Germline V gene sequence: CDR1 KGHSH, CDR2 LQKENI. Trimming removed 3 bases from V and 5 bases from J, with 7 bases in between. DNA for the CDR3: TGTGCCAGCTCACCGAGGGGGACCGGGGAGCTGTTTTTT. Its protein product is CASSPRGTGELFF.

The chain employs TRBV27 and TRBJ2-5; D is unclear. From germline, CDR1 is MNHEY and CDR2 SMNVEV (reference sequence). This CDR3 spans 15 amino acids. The germline V and J ends were trimmed by 5 bases and 1 base, with 14 bases remaining between them. The CDR3 DNA reads as TGTGCCAGCAGTATCCGCCGGGTTAGCCAAGAGACCCAGTACTTC. Translating it yields CASSIRRVSQETQYF.

This sequence joins TRBV9 and TRBJ2-1, with 10 bases aligning to TRBD2. CDR1 is SGDLS, CDR2 YYNGEE, per germline. The V and J ends lost 4 bases and 7 bases, in that order; junction bases with no gene match: 8. The CDR3 spans 15 residues. CDR3 sequence reads: CASSHERGGLNEQFF. CDR3 nucleotides: TGTGCCAGCAGCCATGAGCGGGGGGGCCTAAATGAGCAGTTCTTC.

The chain couples TRBV19 to TRBJ2-7; TRBD2 is a possible D gene (6 bases). The CDR3 is 15 amino acids. Between the trimmed V and J ends, which lost 3 bases and 3 bases, there was a span of 15 bases. Per the germline V gene, CDR1 is LNHDA and CDR2 is SQIVND (reference sequence). CDR3 nucleotide sequence: TGTGCCAGTAGTATGACGACCTTGGGGGGCTACGAGCAGTACTTC. Amino acids: CASSMTTLGGYEQYF.

The chain links TRBV30 to TRBJ2-7, with D uncertain. Germline CDR1 and CDR2: GTSNPN and SVGIG (reference sequence). The V and J ends lost 4 bases and 3 bases respectively, with 13 bases between them. The CDR3 consists of 13 residues. DNA for the CDR3: TGTGCCTGGACGCCGCAGGCTCTCTACGAGCAGTACTTC. Translated, it gives CAWTPQALYEQYF. Using reference TRBV30 and TRBJ2-7 for the parts outside the CDR3, the full variable domain is SQTIHQWPATLVQPVGSPLSLECTVEGTSNPNLYWYRQAAGRGLQLLFYSVGIGQISSEVPQNLSASRPQDRQFILSSKKLLLSDSGFYLCAWTPQALYEQYFGPGTRLTVT.

CDR3 nucleotides: TGTGCCAGCAGCTTAAATGGGCGAACGAACACCGGGGAGCTGTTTTTT. Its protein is CASSLNGRTNTGELFF. J is TRBJ2-2 and V is TRBV7-3; D call uncertain. Trimming pared 1 base from V and 0 bases from J, leaving 9 bases between. There are 16 residues in the CDR3. CDR1 SGHTA and CDR2 FQGTGA come from the germline V gene.

The chain carries TRBV10-3 and TRBJ2-7, with 8 bases that match TRBD1. J lost 3 bases, V lost 6 bases, and 7 bases had no gene match. The CDR3 is made up of 14 amino acids. Germline V gene data show CDR1 as ENHRY and CDR2 as SYGVKD. For the CDR3, the DNA is TGTGCCATCAGATCCGAAGGACAGGGCTACGAGCAGTACTTC. Translating it yields CAIRSEGQGYEQYF.

V gene TRBV5-1 combines with J gene TRBJ1-1; 9 bases are shared with TRBD1. Losses at the gene ends were 4 bases for V and 3 bases for J; bases not matched to a gene: 10. This CDR3 has 16 residues. CDR1 and CDR2 (germline): SGHRS, YFSETQ. CDR3 coding DNA: TGCGCCAGCAGCCCTGAGGCCGGGACAGGGTACACTGAAGCTTTCTTT. Encoded protein: CASSPEAGTGYTEAFF.

The V gene is TRBV2, the J gene TRBJ1-4; the D gene is possibly TRBD1 (5 bases). V gave up 8 bases and J gave up 0 bases, with 16 bases separating them. Germline assignment: CDR1 SNHLY and CDR2 FYNNEI. This CDR3 comprises 16 residues. CDR3 coding DNA: TGTGCCAGCTCCCCCGACTTACAGGCAACTAATGAAAAACTGTTTTTT. Protein sequence: CASSPDLQATNEKLFF.

This chain joins TRBV5-5 and TRBJ1-1; tentative D call: TRBD1 (5 bases). From germline, CDR1 is SGHKS and CDR2 YYEKEE (reference sequence). The CDR3 runs 15 residues. V shed 5 bases and J shed 0 bases, with 14 bases lying between them. In DNA, the CDR3 is TGTGCCAGCAGGGGCAGGGCCGACATGAACACTGAAGCTTTCTTT. This codes for CASRGRADMNTEAFF.

The chain carries TRBV27 and TRBJ1-2; TRBD1 is a possible D gene (5 bases). The V end was cut by 4 bases, the J end by 2 bases, with 17 bases between. The CDR3 has 16 residues. Looked up from germline, CDR1 is MNHEY and CDR2 is SMNVEV (reference sequence). The chain's CDR3 is CASSSHRFQGNYGYTF. CDR3 DNA: TGTGCCAGCAGTTCCCATCGATTTCAGGGAAACTATGGCTACACCTTC.

The sample holds one count of this clone. The rearrangement uses TRBV6-1 and TRBJ1-2; possibly TRBD1 for D (5 bases). Germline CDR1 reads MNHNS; CDR2 reads SASEGT. V was cut by 0 bases and J by 7 bases, with 12 bases left in between. CDR3 length: 14 amino acids. The CDR3 sequence: CASSEAIRDGGYTF. In DNA form, the CDR3 reads TGTGCCAGCAGTGAAGCGATCAGGGATGGTGGCTACACCTTC.

The chain uses TRBV7-9 and TRBJ1-2; perhaps TRBD1 as D (5 bases). The CDR3 has 14 residues. V lost 5 bases and J lost 1, with 11 bases in between. Germline CDR1 and CDR2: SEHNR and FQNEAQ (reference sequence). CDR3 in amino acids: CASSRGLINYGYTF. DNA of the CDR3: TGTGCCAGCAGCCGGGGACTGATTAACTATGGCTACACCTTC.

This clone occurred once. The rearrangement joins TRBV5-4 to TRBJ2-3; 13 positions agree with TRBD2. CDR3 length: 16 amino acids. V lost 4 bases and J lost 2; bases outside the gene matches: 4. Germline V gene lookup returns CDR1 SGHNT and CDR2 YYREEE (reference sequence). The CDR3 region is CASSRTSGSPTDTQYF. As DNA, the CDR3 is TGTGCCAGCAGCAGGACTAGCGGGAGCCCCACAGATACGCAGTATTTT.

The gene calls are TRBV2 and TRBJ2-1; TRBD2 might be the D (6 bases). Germline V CDR1 and CDR2: SNHLY, FYNNEI. V was trimmed by 11 bases and J by 2 bases, leaving 13 bases between them. The CDR3 extends over 13 amino acids. The CDR3 DNA is TGTGCCGCCCAGGAGGGGCCCTACAATGAGCAGTTCTTC. Encoded protein: CAAQEGPYNEQFF. Variable domain in full (rest from reference TRBV2 and TRBJ2-1): EPEVTQTPSHQVTQMGQEVILRCVPISNHLYFYWYRQILGQKVEFLVSFYNNEISEKSEIFDDQFSVERPDGSNFTLKIRSTKLEDSAMYFCAAQEGPYNEQFFGPGTRLTVL.

V gene TRBV10-3 combines with J gene TRBJ1-6; 7 bases line up with TRBD1. CDR3 size: 15 residues. Germline V gives CDR1 ENHRY, CDR2 SYGVKD. V was clipped by 6 bases and J by 5 bases; unmatched bases: 7. The CDR3 nucleotides read TGTGCCATCAGACCTAGCGGGACAGATAATTCACCCCTCCACTTT. Translating gives CAIRPSGTDNSPLHF.

The V gene is TRBV7-8, the J gene TRBJ1-5; D gene uncertain. The germline gives CDR1 SGHVS, CDR2 FQNEAQ. This CDR3 contains 13 residues. V lost 4 bases and J lost 8, with 12 bases in between. Here the CDR3 reads CASSWQTDKPQHF. The CDR3 coding sequence is TGTGCCAGCAGCTGGCAGACTGATAAGCCCCAGCATTTT.

V is TRBV28 and J is TRBJ2-1; D unresolved. With 5 bases removed from V and 9 bases from J, the gap between germline ends came to 8 bases. The length of the CDR3 is 11 residues. Germline V gene lookup returns CDR1 MDHEN and CDR2 SYDVKM. CDR3 nucleotides: TGTGCCAGCAGTAGCCAGCGTGAGCAGTTCTTC. Protein product: CASSSQREQFF.

The CDR3 here is CASSLLAGSGTEAFF. The CDR3 bases are TGTGCCAGCAGTTTATTGGCGGGCTCGGGAACTGAAGCTTTCTTT. The chain carries TRBV27 and TRBJ1-1; D remains unclear. V was clipped by 1 base and J by 5 bases, with 14 bases between them. This CDR3 region has 15 residues. Germline values: CDR1 MNHEY, CDR2 SMNVEV (reference sequence).

The J gene is TRBJ1-3, the V gene TRBV6-6; D call uncertain. Germline CDR1 MNHNY, CDR2 SVGAGI (reference sequence). This CDR3 is built from 14 residues. V was trimmed by 6 bases and J by 4 bases, leaving 13 bases between them. CDR3 region: CASSAGFSGNTIYF. The CDR3 DNA sequence: TGTGCCAGCAGCGCCGGGTTTTCCGGAAACACCATATATTTT.

The V call is TRBV2, the J call TRBJ1-2; D is unresolved. V gave up 8 bases and J gave up 8 bases, with 18 bases separating them. Germline values: CDR1 SNHLY, CDR2 FYNNEI. The CDR3 spans 13 residues. As DNA, the CDR3 is TGTGCCAGCCGCGTTCGAATAGTATACGGCTACACCTTC. The encoded protein is CASRVRIVYGYTF.

This sequence joins TRBV5-1 and TRBJ1-1; no clear D. The CDR3 length is 14 residues. Germline CDR1 and CDR2: SGHRS and YFSETQ. Trimming left V 4 bases short and J 1 base short, with 11 bases between. The DNA for the CDR3 is TGCGCCAGCAGCCTGGCTCTCGGGAACACTGAAGCTTTCTTT. This codes for CASSLALGNTEAFF.

The CDR3 reads CASSPGQGAGELFF. CDR3 sequence (DNA): TGCGCCAGCAGCCCGGGACAGGGAGCCGGGGAGCTGTTTTTT. The genes are TRBV5-1 and TRBJ2-2, with 9 bases identical to TRBD1. The germline V gene encodes CDR1 SGHRS and CDR2 YFSETQ. Trimming took 4 bases from V and 6 from J; bases not matched to a gene: 4. CDR3 size: 14 residues.

The genes are TRBV19 and TRBJ1-1; 7 bases are shared with TRBD1. CDR1 and CDR2 from the germline V gene are LNHDA and SQIVND (reference sequence). The CDR3 has 14 amino acids. V shed 1 base and J 4 bases; nucleotides not matched to a gene: 3. CDR3 nucleotides: TGTGCCAGTAGTATAGTGGCAGGGGGCACTGAAGCTTTCTTT. It specifies CASSIVAGGTEAFF.

The V gene is TRBV6-5, the J gene TRBJ1-4; D ambiguous. The CDR3 consists of 13 residues. Trimming removed 6 bases from V and 6 bases from J, with 11 bases in between. From germline, CDR1 is MNHEY and CDR2 SVGAGI. CDR3 sequence (DNA): TGTGCCAGCAGCTACAGAGTTTATGAAAAACTGTTTTTT. Protein: CASSYRVYEKLFF.

This chain connects TRBV6-5 to TRBJ2-2; no reliable D call. Germline V gene lookup returns CDR1 MNHEY and CDR2 SVGAGI. CDR3 length equals 13 residues. Trimming took off 2 bases at V and 3 bases at J, with 4 bases between the two ends. In DNA, the CDR3 is TGTGCCAGCAGTTACCAGTACACCGGGGAGCTGTTTTTT. It specifies CASSYQYTGELFF.

The chain has TRBV30 and TRBJ1-4, with D possibly being TRBD1 (5 bases). CDR3 length equals 13 residues. Germline CDR1 GTSNPN, CDR2 SVGIG (reference sequence). The CDR3 spells CACYHGAEEKLFF. In nucleotides, the CDR3 is TGTGCTTGTTACCATGGGGCAGAAGAAAAACTGTTTTTT.

The V call is TRBV5-1, the J call TRBJ2-7; TRBD2 matches at 7 bases. The CDR3 totals 15 residues. Per the germline V gene, CDR1 is SGHRS and CDR2 is YFSETQ. The V gene end was trimmed by 2 bases and the J gene end by 2 bases; junction bases not matched to a gene: 7. This chain's CDR3 is CASSFYWGGAYEQYF. The CDR3 DNA reads as TGCGCCAGCAGCTTTTACTGGGGGGGAGCCTACGAGCAGTACTTC.

The chain combines TRBV7-9 with TRBJ1-4; TRBD1 might be the D (5 bases). Germline CDR1 and CDR2: SEHNR and FQNEAQ (reference sequence). This CDR3 has 14 amino acids. The V gene lost 4 bases and the J gene lost 4 bases, with 10 bases spanning the gap. The CDR3 here is CASSSTDVNEKLFF. The DNA of the CDR3 is TGTGCCAGCAGCTCGACAGATGTTAATGAAAAACTGTTTTTT.

The chain employs TRBV5-6 and TRBJ2-7; D is perhaps TRBD2 (5 bases). This CDR3 comprises 14 residues. V lost 0 bases, J lost 7 bases, and 14 bases lay in between. Germline loops: CDR1 SGHDT, CDR2 YYEEEE. The CDR3 sequence is CASSLGTGLLEQYF. DNA of the CDR3: TGTGCCAGCAGCTTGGGGACTGGGCTTCTGGAGCAGTACTTC.